This entry is about one T cell receptor beta chain. Its matching antigen is unknown. Next came a second PCR, run for about 7 to 11 cycles, which used a sample-barcoded 5' primer along with a J-beta primer mix. TCRdb re-analysed the 5' RACE reads in MiXCR, keeping a single row per CDR3 protein. The sample lists roughly 1,300,000 distinct CDR3 sequences, 59% occurring once. This CDR3 has 14 amino acids. Germline V gene lookup returns CDR1 DFQATT and CDR2 SNEGSKA (reference sequence). Trimming cost V 8 bases and J 4 bases; bases outside gene matches: 13. This specimen belongs to a study of blood T cells in healthy people across ages. In the study overall: T cells yielded about one barcoded beta molecule per two cells through template switching. Findings and limits, study-wide: Conclusively comparing naive with antigen-experienced cells was impossible with unsorted PBMCs. Diversity of TCR beta correlated strongly with naive T cell percentage. Relative to aged donors, long-lived donors carried more naive CD4+ cells and displayed higher diversity.

The sample was blood. The TCR originated in a man younger than 35 in good health. The chain employs TRBV20-1 and TRBJ2-5; 7 nucleotides agree with TRBD1. CDR3 in DNA: TGCAGTTACAATCCGACAGGGTTCCCAGAGACCCAGTACTTC. Its protein product is CSYNPTGFPETQYF.